These 23 T cell receptor beta chains share one sample of origin, sequenced in a study of T cell responses to AZD1222 COVID-19 vaccine. The repertoire was sequenced with immunoSEQ multiplex PCR; TCRdb's copy has only in-frame clones and lacks some. Among 86,000 or so clones listed, 85% to 90% were seen once. Sequenced material: peripheral blood, taken 28 days after the second AZD1222 dose. These receptors originate from an adult who received the AZD1222 COVID-19 vaccine.

V gene TRBV3-1 (or the pseudogene TRBV3-2) combines with J gene TRBJ2-1; 13 nucleotides agree with TRBD2. CDR3 size: 21 residues. With V trimmed by 3 bases and J by 0 bases, 14 bases remained unmatched. Looked up from germline, CDR1 is LGHDT and CDR2 is YNNKEL (reference sequence). For the CDR3, the DNA is TGTGCCAGCAGCCAGGCCCCGGGGGGACTAGCGGGAAGAAGCTCCTACAATGAGCAGTTCTTC. Protein sequence: CASSQAPGGLAGRSSYNEQFF.

This sequence joins TRBV4-3 and TRBJ2-3; 9 bases align to TRBD2. Germline V gene data show CDR1 as LGHNA and CDR2 as YSLEER. The CDR3 loop spans 18 amino acids. V dropped 0 bases and J dropped 4; count of bases not matched to a gene: 11. This chain's CDR3 is CASSQEQTVAGAPDTQYF. The CDR3 nucleotides are TGCGCCAGCAGCCAAGAACAGACCGTAGCGGGAGCTCCAGATACGCAGTATTTT.

This chain connects TRBV6-5 to TRBJ1-1, with 9 bases matching TRBD1. Germline V gene data show CDR1 as MNHEY and CDR2 as SVGAGI. Trimming at V came to 7 bases and at J to 5 bases, leaving 5 bases not matched to a gene. The CDR3 has 13 residues. The CDR3 nucleotides read TGTGCCAGCAAGACAGGGGGAAATACTGAAGCTTTCTTT. The encoded protein is CASKTGGNTEAFF.

The chain uses TRBV4-1 and TRBJ1-3, with no clear D. The CDR3 totals 17 residues. The germline V gene has CDR1 MGHRA and CDR2 YSYEKL. V shed 3 bases and J shed 9 bases, with 24 bases lying between them. CDR3 protein: CASSHLTPRVGWGTIYF. In nucleotides, the CDR3 is TGCGCCAGCAGCCATCTTACCCCACGGGTTGGGTGGGGCACCATATATTTT.

V and J are TRBV28 and TRBJ1-1, with D tentatively TRBD1 (5 bases). V was shortened by 6 bases and J by 0 bases, with 14 bases between the two germline ends. The CDR3 consists of 15 residues. Germline CDR1 and CDR2: MDHEN and SYDVKM. The CDR3 sequence is CASRFPTAMNTEAFF. CDR3 nucleotide sequence: TGTGCCAGCAGGTTCCCGACAGCCATGAACACTGAAGCTTTCTTT.

The chain joins TRBV29-1 to TRBJ1-1, with D perhaps TRBD1 (6 bases). Germline loops: CDR1 SQVTM, CDR2 ANQGSEA. Trimming took off 2 bases at V and 0 bases at J, with 16 bases between the two ends. The CDR3 is 16 residues long. CDR3 nucleotides: TGCAGCGTTGAATTCCGGGGGCGAGGGGTGAACACTGAAGCTTTCTTT. It yields the protein CSVEFRGRGVNTEAFF.

The V gene is TRBV7-9, the J gene TRBJ2-2, with D hard to call. Germline assignment: CDR1 SEHNR and CDR2 FQNEAQ (reference sequence). Trimming took off 1 base at V and 5 bases at J, with 8 bases between the two ends. CDR3 length equals 14 residues. CDR3 nucleotide sequence: TGTGCCAGCAGCTTAGATGTAGAGACCGGGGAGCTGTTTTTT. This encodes CASSLDVETGELFF.

V gene TRBV19 combines with J gene TRBJ1-1; D not certain. Germline CDR1 and CDR2: LNHDA and SQIVND (reference sequence). Trimming cost V 3 bases and J 1 base, with 15 bases left between them. This CDR3 is 16 amino acids long. CDR3 region: CASSMRVSSTNTEAFF. CDR3 nucleotide sequence: TGTGCCAGTAGTATGAGAGTTTCATCCACGAACACTGAAGCTTTCTTT. The variable domain in full, with the rest retrieved from reference TRBV19 and TRBJ1-1, is DGGITQSPKYLFRKEGQNVTLSCEQNLNHDAMYWYRQDPGQGLRLIYYSQIVNDFQKGDIAEGYSVSREKKESFPLTVTSAQKNPTAFYLCASSMRVSSTNTEAFFGQGTRLTVV.

The chain employs TRBV18 and TRBJ1-4; TRBD1 might be the D (5 bases). The ends were cut back, 4 bases at V and 4 bases at J, with 13 bases in the middle. Per the germline V gene, CDR1 is KGHSH and CDR2 is LQKENI. The CDR3 runs 15 residues. The CDR3, as DNA: TGTGCCAGCTCACGACAGCCCAGGGATAATGAAAAACTGTTTTTT. Protein product: CASSRQPRDNEKLFF.

Only one count was recorded for this clone. V is TRBV6-4 and J is TRBJ2-3, with 10 bases matching TRBD1. J lost 1 base, V lost 3 bases, and 1 base had no gene match. Germline CDR1 is MRHNA and CDR2 is SNTAGT. There are 15 residues in the CDR3. The CDR3 nucleotides are TGTGCCAGCAGTGATGGGACAGGGGGCACAGATACGCAGTATTTT. This translates into CASSDGTGGTDTQYF.

The CDR3 sequence: CASSMGRMSPNEQFF. CDR3 coding DNA: TGTGCCAGCAGTATGGGACGGATGAGCCCCAATGAGCAGTTCTTC. This rearrangement joins TRBV27 to TRBJ2-1; D may be TRBD1 or TRBD2 (5 bases each). The V gene lost 5 bases and the J gene lost 6 bases, with 17 bases spanning the gap. The CDR3 totals 15 residues. Looked up from germline, CDR1 is MNHEY and CDR2 is SMNVEV (reference sequence).

The chain uses TRBV6-1 and TRBJ2-2; D possibly uses TRBD1 or TRBD2 (5 bases each). Trimming stripped 2 bases from V and 3 bases from J, with 10 bases between. CDR1 and CDR2 (germline): MNHNS, SASEGT. The CDR3 loop spans 15 amino acids. Here the CDR3 reads CASSEPGPYTGELFF. Written as DNA, the CDR3 is TGTGCCAGCAGTGAACCGGGACCCTACACCGGGGAGCTGTTTTTT.

The chain has TRBV7-9 and TRBJ2-2; 10 bases align to TRBD2. J was trimmed by 7 bases and V by 2 bases; bases with no gene match: 7. The CDR3 runs to 16 residues. The V gene's germline CDR1 is SEHNR and CDR2 FQNEAQ (reference sequence). The CDR3 DNA sequence: TGTGCCAGCAGCTTATATTCTAGCGGGAGTTACGGGGAGCTGTTTTTT. Translation: CASSLYSSGSYGELFF.

The chain couples TRBV6-4 to TRBJ2-1; 9 bases are shared with TRBD2. The CDR3 extends over 15 amino acids. Germline loops: CDR1 MRHNA, CDR2 SNTAGT. V gave up 5 bases and J gave up 4 bases; unmatched junction bases: 6. CDR3 sequence reads: CASSIGSGGYNEQFF. The CDR3 bases are TGTGCCAGCAGTATAGGTAGCGGGGGTTACAATGAGCAGTTCTTC.

The table lists this clone with a count of one. The rearrangement uses TRBV11-2 and TRBJ1-2; 7 bases fit TRBD1. CDR1 is SGHAT and CDR2 is FQNNGV in the germline V gene. V gave up 4 bases and J gave up 4 bases; unmatched junction bases: 9. There are 15 residues in the CDR3. CDR3 sequence reads: CASSSVPGQFYGYTF. Here the CDR3 DNA reads TGTGCCAGCAGCTCTGTACCGGGACAGTTCTATGGCTACACCTTC. The variable domain in full, completed from reference TRBV11-2 and TRBJ1-2, reads EAGVAQSPRYKIIEKRQSVAFWCNPISGHATLYWYQQILGQGPKLLIQFQNNGVVDDSQLPKDRFSAERLKGVDSTLKIQPAKLEDSAVYLCASSSVPGQFYGYTFGSGTRLTVV.

V and J are TRBV6-5 and TRBJ1-2, with a weak D call TRBD1 (5 bases). This CDR3 is 16 amino acids long. The V gene's germline CDR1 is MNHEY and CDR2 SVGAGI. Trimming stripped 0 bases from V and 4 bases from J, with 15 bases between. The DNA of the CDR3 is TGTGCCAGCAGTTACTCAGGGTCTAGGAGGGGCTATGGCTACACCTTC. Amino acids: CASSYSGSRRGYGYTF.

This clone appeared a few times. The rearrangement uses TRBV19 and TRBJ1-2, with D hard to call. Trimming left V 2 bases short and J 5 bases short, with 18 bases between. The germline gives CDR1 LNHDA, CDR2 SQIVND (reference sequence). There are 16 residues in the CDR3. The CDR3 sequence: CASSILARDARYGYTF. Here the CDR3 DNA reads TGTGCCAGTAGTATATTGGCGAGGGATGCTCGGTATGGCTACACCTTC. Supplemented by reference TRBV19 and TRBJ1-2, the full variable domain reads DGGITQSPKYLFRKEGQNVTLSCEQNLNHDAMYWYRQDPGQGLRLIYYSQIVNDFQKGDIAEGYSVSREKKESFPLTVTSAQKNPTAFYLCASSILARDARYGYTFGSGTRLTVV.

The chain recombines TRBV4-3 with TRBJ1-1; D unresolved. Germline assignment: CDR1 LGHNA and CDR2 YSLEER. The V end was cut by 2 bases, the J end by 10 bases, with 14 bases between. The CDR3 has 13 amino acids. In DNA, the CDR3 is TGCGCCAGCAGCCAATCACTTCCAGATGGAGCTTTCTTT. It is translated as CASSQSLPDGAFF.

By sample fraction, this clone is medium-sized. This rearrangement joins TRBV27 to TRBJ1-5; TRBD1 agrees at 7 bases. CDR3 length equals 14 residues. The V and J ends lost 6 bases and 2 bases, in that order; junction bases with no gene match: 4. Germline V CDR1 and CDR2: MNHEY, SMNVEV (reference sequence). Written as DNA, the CDR3 is TGTGCCAGCAGCTCTACAGGGGGCAATCAGCCCCAGCATTTT. Residues: CASSSTGGNQPQHF.

The chain couples TRBV28 to TRBJ2-2; D might be TRBD1 or TRBD2, each matching 6 bases. The germline V gene encodes CDR1 MDHEN and CDR2 SYDVKM. The length of the CDR3 is 14 residues. The V end was cut by 6 bases, the J end by 1 base, with 9 bases between. DNA of the CDR3: TGTGCCAGCAGGGGGGGCGGGAACACCGGGGAGCTGTTTTTT. Its protein product is CASRGGGNTGELFF.

In this sample, this clone turned up a few times. This chain connects TRBV7-2 to TRBJ2-1; D perhaps matches TRBD1 (5 bases). V was clipped by 0 bases and J by 5 bases, with 14 bases between them. This CDR3 contains 16 residues. The germline CDR1 and CDR2 sequences are SGHTA and FQGNSA. As DNA, the CDR3 is TGTGCCAGCAGCTTAGCGGGCAGGGTTGTCAACAATGAGCAGTTCTTC. It translates to CASSLAGRVVNNEQFF.

V gene TRBV4-2 combines with J gene TRBJ1-4; 9 positions match TRBD1. There are 18 residues in the CDR3. V was clipped by 0 bases and J by 0 bases; unmatched bases: 5. Germline V CDR1 and CDR2: LGHNA, YNFKEQ. The CDR3 region is CASSQDLGTGPTNEKLFF. The CDR3 DNA sequence: TGTGCCAGCAGCCAAGATCTCGGGACAGGGCCAACTAATGAAAAACTGTTTTTT.

This clone was found a few times. The genes are TRBV7-8 and TRBJ1-5, with TRBD1 matching over 7 bases. V shed 0 bases, J shed 7 bases, and the junction held 6 bases outside the gene matches. The CDR3 has 15 residues. Per germline, CDR1 SGHVS and CDR2 FQNEAQ. CDR3: CASSLAGGGRQPQHF. Here the CDR3 DNA reads TGTGCCAGCAGCTTAGCAGGGGGCGGAAGGCAGCCCCAGCATTTT.